This T cell receptor beta chain is from a study of shared clonotypes between healthy human individuals. Study summary: A donor's plate count was three for CD4 naive and three for CD4 memory; CD8 naive had two and CD8 memory one.

The data were produced by immunoSEQ multiplex PCR, yet TCRdb's version contains in-frame clones alone and is incomplete. Seen here are around 2,000,000 clones, 85% to 95% observed once, and the top ten hold around 1.2%. About this clone itself: No antigen is known for it.

Naive CD8 cells were CD45RO-negative, positively selected for CCR7, excluding terminally differentiated effector memory CD45RA+ cells. HIV-negative, healthy adults without recent acute infections or vaccinations were the donors. Germline V CDR1 and CDR2: LGHNA, YSLEER. The CDR3 extends over 17 amino acids. V was pared by 4 bases and J by 5 bases, with 8 bases of the junction left unmatched. Findings and limits, study-wide: In this cohort, only blood was sampled, and tissue repertoires likely differ.

The TCR sequence derives from a young man in good health. The sample consisted of naive CD8+ T cells sorted from blood. V usage is TRBV4-3 and J usage is TRBJ2-2; 12 bases match TRBD2. For the CDR3, the DNA is TGCGCCAGCAGCCGAGAGACTAGCGGGAGCGGAACCGGGGAGCTGTTTTTT. It codes for CASSRETSGSGTGELFF.